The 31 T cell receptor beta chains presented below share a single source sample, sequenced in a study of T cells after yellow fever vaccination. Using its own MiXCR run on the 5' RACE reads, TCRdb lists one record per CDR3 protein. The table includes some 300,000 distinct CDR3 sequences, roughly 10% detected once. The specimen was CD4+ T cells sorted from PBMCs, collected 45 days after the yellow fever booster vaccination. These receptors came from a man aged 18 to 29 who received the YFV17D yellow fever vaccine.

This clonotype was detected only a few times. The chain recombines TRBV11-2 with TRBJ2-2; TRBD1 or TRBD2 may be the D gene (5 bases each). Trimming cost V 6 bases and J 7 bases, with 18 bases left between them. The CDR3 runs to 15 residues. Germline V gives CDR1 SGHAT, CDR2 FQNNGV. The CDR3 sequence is CASRHTGTAGGELFF. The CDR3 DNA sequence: TGTGCCAGCAGACACACCGGGACGGCTGGCGGGGAGCTGTTTTTT.

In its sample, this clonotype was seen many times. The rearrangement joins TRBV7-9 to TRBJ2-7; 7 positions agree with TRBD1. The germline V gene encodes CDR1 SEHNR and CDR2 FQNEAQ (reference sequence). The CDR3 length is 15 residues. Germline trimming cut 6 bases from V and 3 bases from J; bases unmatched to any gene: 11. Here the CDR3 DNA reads TGTGCCAGCAGTTCAAAGACAGGGAGAAACTACGAGCAGTACTTC. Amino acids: CASSSKTGRNYEQYF.

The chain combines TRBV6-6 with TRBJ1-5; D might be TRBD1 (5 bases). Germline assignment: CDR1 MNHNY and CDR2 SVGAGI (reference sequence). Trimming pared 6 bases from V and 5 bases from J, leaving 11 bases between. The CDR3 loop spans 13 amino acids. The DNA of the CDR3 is TGTGCCAGCAGGAACGGGGCTGATCAGCCCCAGCATTTT. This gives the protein CASRNGADQPQHF.

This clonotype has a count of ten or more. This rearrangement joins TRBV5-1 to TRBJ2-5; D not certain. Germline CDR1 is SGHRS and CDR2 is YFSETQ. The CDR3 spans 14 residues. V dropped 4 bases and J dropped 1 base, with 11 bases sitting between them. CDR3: CASSPGQFQETQYF. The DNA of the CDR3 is TGCGCCAGCAGCCCGGGTCAGTTCCAAGAGACCCAGTACTTC.

The CDR3 DNA reads TGTGCCAGCAGCTTCGTGGGGAGAGCTGAGCAGTTCTTC. It is translated as CASSFVGRAEQFF. The genes are TRBV12-3 or TRBV12-4 and TRBJ2-1; D might be TRBD2 (5 bases). This CDR3 is built from 13 residues. V was clipped by 6 bases and J by 9 bases, with 15 bases between them.

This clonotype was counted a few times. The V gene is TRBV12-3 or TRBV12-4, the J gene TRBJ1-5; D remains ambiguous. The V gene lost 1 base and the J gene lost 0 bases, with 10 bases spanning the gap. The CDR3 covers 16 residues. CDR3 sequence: CASSLGGRNSNQPQHF. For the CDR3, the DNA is TGTGCCAGCAGTTTAGGGGGAAGAAATAGCAATCAGCCCCAGCATTTT.

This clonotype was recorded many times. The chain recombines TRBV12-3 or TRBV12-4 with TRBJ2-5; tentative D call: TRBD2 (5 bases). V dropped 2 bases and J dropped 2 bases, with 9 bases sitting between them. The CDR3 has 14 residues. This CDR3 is CASSLRDRQETQYF. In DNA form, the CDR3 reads TGTGCCAGCAGTTTACGGGATAGACAAGAGACCCAGTACTTC.

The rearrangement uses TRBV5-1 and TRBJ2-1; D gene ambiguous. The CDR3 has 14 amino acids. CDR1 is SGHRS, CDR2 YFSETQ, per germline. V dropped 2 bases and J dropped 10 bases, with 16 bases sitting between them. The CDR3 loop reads CASSFADFGREQFF. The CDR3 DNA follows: TGCGCCAGCAGCTTTGCAGACTTTGGTAGGGAGCAGTTCTTC. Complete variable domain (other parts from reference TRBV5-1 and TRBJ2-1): KAGVTQTPRYLIKTRGQQVTLSCSPISGHRSVSWYQQTPGQGLQFLFEYFSETQRNKGNFPGRFSGRQFSNSRSEMNVSTLELGDSALYLCASSFADFGREQFFGPGTRLTVL.

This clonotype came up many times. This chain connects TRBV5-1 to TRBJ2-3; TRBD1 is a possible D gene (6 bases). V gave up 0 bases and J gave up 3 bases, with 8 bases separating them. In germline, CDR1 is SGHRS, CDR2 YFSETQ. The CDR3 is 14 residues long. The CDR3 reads CASSLAGATDTQYF. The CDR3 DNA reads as TGCGCCAGCAGCTTGGCAGGGGCGACAGATACGCAGTATTTT.

DNA for the CDR3: TGCGCCAGCAGCCCCCTGACAGGGGGGTTGGAGACCCAGTACTTC. This translates into CASSPLTGGLETQYF. The J gene is TRBJ2-5, the V gene TRBV5-1; 9 bases map to TRBD1. This CDR3 contains 15 residues. Germline CDR1 reads SGHRS; CDR2 reads YFSETQ. The trim removed 4 bases at V and 5 bases at J, leaving 9 bases unmatched.

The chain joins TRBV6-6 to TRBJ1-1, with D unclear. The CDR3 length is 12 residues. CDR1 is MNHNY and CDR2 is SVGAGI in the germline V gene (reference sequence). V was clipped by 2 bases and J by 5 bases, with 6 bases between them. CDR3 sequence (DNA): TGTGCCAGCAGTTACCCCCGTACTGAAGCTTTCTTT. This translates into CASSYPRTEAFF.

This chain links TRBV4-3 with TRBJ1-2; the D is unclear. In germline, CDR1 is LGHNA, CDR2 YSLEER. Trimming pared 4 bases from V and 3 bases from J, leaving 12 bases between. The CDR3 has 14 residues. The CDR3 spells CASSRETSHYGYTF. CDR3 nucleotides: TGCGCCAGCAGCCGGGAGACATCTCACTATGGCTACACCTTC.

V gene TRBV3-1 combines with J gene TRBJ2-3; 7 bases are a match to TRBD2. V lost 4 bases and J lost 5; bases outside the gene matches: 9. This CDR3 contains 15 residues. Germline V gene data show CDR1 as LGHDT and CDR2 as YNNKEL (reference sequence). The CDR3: CASSLGWEGLDTQYF. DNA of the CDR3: TGTGCCAGCAGCCTCGGGTGGGAGGGTTTAGATACGCAGTATTTT.

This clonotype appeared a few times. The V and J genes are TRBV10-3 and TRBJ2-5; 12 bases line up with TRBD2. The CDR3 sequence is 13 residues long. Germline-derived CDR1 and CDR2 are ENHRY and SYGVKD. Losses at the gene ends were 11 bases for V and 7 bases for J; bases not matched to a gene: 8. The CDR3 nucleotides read TGTGCCGTCGCTAGCGGGGGGGTGTTGACCCAGTACTTC. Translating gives CAVASGGVLTQYF.

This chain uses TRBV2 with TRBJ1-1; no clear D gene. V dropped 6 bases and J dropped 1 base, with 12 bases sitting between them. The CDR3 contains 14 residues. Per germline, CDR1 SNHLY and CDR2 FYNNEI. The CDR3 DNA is TGTGCCAGCAGAAGGGAGGCCCGGAACACTGAAGCTTTCTTT. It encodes CASRREARNTEAFF.

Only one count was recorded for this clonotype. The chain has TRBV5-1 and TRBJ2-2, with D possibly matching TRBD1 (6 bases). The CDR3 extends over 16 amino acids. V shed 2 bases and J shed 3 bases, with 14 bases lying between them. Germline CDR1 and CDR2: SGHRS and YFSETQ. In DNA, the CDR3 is TGCGCCAGCAGCTTTACTGGGGGCATGGACACCGGGGAGCTGTTTTTT. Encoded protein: CASSFTGGMDTGELFF.

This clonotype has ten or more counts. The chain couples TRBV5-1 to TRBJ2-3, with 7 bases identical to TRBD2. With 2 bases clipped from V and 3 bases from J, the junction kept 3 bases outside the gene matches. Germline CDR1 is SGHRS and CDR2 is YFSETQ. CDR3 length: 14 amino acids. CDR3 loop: CASSFRGGTDTQYF. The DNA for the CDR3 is TGCGCCAGCAGCTTTCGGGGAGGGACAGATACGCAGTATTTT.

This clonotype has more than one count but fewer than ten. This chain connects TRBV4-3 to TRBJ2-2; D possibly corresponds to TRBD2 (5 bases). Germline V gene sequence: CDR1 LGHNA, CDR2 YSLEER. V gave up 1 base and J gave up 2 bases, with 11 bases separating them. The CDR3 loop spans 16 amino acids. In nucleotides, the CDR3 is TGCGCCAGCAGCCAAGCTAGCAGACCCAACACCGGGGAGCTGTTTTTT. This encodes CASSQASRPNTGELFF.

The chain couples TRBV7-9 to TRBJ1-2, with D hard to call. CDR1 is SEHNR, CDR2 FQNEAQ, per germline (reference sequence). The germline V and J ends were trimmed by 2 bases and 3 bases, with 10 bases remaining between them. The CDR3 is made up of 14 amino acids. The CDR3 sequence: CASSLLARDYGYTF. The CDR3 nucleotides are TGTGCCAGCAGCTTATTGGCCAGAGACTATGGCTACACCTTC.

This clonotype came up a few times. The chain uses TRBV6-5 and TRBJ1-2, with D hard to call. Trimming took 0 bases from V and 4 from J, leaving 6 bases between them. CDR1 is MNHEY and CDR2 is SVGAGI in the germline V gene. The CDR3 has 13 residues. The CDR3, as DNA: TGTGCCAGCAGTTACTCGGCTGGCTATGGCTACACCTTC. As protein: CASSYSAGYGYTF.

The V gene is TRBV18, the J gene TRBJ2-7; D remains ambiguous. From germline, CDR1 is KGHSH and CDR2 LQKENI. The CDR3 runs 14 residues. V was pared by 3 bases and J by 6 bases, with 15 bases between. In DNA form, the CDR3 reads TGTGCCAGCTCACCGCGATATACCGACCGCGAGCAGTACTTC. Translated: CASSPRYTDREQYF.

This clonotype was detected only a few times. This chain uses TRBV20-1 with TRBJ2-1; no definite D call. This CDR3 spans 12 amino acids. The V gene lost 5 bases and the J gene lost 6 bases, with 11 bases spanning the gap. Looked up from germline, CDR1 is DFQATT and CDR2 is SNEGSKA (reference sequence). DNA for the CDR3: TGCAGTGCTTCCGGTCGGGTCAATGAGCAGTTCTTC. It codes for CSASGRVNEQFF.

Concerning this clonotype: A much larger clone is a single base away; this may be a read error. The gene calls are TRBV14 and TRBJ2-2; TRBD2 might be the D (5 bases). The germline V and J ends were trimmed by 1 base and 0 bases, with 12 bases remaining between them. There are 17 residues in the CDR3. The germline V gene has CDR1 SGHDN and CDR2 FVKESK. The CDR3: CASSQVGVLSNTGELFF. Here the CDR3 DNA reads TGTGCCAGCAGCCAAGTCGGGGTCCTTTCGAACACCGGGGAGCTGTTTTTT.

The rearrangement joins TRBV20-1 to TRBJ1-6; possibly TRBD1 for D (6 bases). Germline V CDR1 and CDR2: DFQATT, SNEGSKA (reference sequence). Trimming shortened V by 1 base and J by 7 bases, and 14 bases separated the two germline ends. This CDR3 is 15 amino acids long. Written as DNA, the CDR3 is TGCAGTGCTAGAGTCCCAGGGGCTGGAAATTCACCCCTCCACTTT. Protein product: CSARVPGAGNSPLHF.

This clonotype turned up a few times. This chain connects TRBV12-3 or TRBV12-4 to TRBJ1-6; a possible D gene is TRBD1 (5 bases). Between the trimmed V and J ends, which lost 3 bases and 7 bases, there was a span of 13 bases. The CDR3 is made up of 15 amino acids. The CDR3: CASSFGQGGNSPLHF. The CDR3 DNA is TGTGCCAGCAGTTTCGGGCAGGGAGGGAATTCACCCCTCCACTTT.

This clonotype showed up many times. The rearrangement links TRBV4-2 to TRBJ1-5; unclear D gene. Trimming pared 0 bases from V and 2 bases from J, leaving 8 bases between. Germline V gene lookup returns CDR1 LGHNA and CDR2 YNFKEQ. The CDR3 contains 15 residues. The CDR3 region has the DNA TGTGCCAGCAGCCAAGATTGGAGGGGCAATCAGCCCCAGCATTTT. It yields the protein CASSQDWRGNQPQHF.

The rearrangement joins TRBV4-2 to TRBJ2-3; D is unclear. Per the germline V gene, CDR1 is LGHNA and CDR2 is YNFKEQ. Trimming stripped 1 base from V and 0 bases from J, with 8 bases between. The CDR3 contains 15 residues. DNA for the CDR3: TGTGCCAGCAGCCAAGGGCCTAGTAGCACAGATACGCAGTATTTT. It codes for CASSQGPSSTDTQYF.

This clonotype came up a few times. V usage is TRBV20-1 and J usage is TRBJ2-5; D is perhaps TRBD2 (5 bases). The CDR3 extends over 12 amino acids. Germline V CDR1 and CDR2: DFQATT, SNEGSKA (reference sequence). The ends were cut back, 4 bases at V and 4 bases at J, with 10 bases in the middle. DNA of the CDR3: TGCAGTGCTACGATGGCGGGAGAGACCCAGTACTTC. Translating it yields CSATMAGETQYF.

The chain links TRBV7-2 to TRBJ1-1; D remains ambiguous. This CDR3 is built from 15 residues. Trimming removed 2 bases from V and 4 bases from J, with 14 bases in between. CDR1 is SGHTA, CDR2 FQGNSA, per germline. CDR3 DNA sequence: TGTGCCAGCAGCTTAATGTGGGCCTCGGGCACTGAAGCTTTCTTT. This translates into CASSLMWASGTEAFF.

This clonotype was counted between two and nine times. CDR3 sequence (DNA): TGTGCCAGCAGCGTCGGGGGATCTGGGGAGCTGTTTTTT. Translation: CASSVGGSGELFF. J is TRBJ2-2 and V is TRBV7-2; D perhaps matches TRBD2 (6 bases). Trimming took 5 bases from V and 8 from J, leaving 12 bases between them. CDR1 and CDR2 (germline): SGHTA, FQGNSA. The CDR3 is 13 amino acids.

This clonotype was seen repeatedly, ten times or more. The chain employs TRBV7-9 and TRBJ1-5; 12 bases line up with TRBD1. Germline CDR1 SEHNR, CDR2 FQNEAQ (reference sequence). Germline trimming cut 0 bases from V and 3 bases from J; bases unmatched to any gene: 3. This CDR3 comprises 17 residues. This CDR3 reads CASSLAGTGGLNQPQHF. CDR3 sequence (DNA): TGTGCCAGCAGCTTAGCAGGGACAGGGGGCCTCAATCAGCCCCAGCATTTT.